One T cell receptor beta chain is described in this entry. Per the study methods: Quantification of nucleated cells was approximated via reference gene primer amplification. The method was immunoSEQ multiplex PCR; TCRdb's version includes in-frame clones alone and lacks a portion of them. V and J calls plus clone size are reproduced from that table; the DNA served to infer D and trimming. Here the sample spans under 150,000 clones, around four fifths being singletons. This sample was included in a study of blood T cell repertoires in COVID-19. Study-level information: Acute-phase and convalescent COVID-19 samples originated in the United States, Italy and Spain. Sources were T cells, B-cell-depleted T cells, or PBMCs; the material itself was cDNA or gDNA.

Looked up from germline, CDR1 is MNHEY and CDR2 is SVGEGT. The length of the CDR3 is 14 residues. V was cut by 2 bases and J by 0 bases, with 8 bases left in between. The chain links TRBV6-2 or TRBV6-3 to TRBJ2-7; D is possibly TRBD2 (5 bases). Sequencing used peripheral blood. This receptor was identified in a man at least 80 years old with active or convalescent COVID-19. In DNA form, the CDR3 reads TGTGCCAGCAGTTACGGACTGGGCTCCTACGAGCAGTACTTC. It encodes CASSYGLGSYEQYF.